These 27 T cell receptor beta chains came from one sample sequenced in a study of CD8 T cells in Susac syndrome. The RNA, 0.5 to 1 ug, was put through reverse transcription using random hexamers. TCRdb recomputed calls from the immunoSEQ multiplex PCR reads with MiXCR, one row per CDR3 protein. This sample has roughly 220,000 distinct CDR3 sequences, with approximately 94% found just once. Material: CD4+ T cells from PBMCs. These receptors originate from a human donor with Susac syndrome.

This CDR3 is CASSPWSTGSTNEKLFF. CDR3 in DNA: TGCGCCAGCAGCCCATGGTCCACAGGTTCTACTAATGAAAAACTGTTTTTT. V gene TRBV5-1 combines with J gene TRBJ1-4; D may be TRBD1 (5 bases). V was shortened by 4 bases and J by 2 bases, with 18 bases between the two germline ends. CDR3 length: 17 amino acids. Germline V gives CDR1 SGHRS, CDR2 YFSETQ. Drawing the rest from reference TRBV5-1 and TRBJ1-4, the complete variable domain is KAGVTQTPRYLIKTRGQQVTLSCSPISGHRSVSWYQQTPGQGLQFLFEYFSETQRNKGNFPGRFSGRQFSNSRSEMNVSTLELGDSALYLCASSPWSTGSTNEKLFFGSGTQLSVL.

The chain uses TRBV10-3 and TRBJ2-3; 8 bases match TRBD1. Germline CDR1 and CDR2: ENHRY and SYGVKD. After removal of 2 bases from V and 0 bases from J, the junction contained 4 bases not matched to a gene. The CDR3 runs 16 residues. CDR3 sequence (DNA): TGTGCCATCAGTGAGGAGACAGGGGCTAGCACAGATACGCAGTATTTT. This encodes CAISEETGASTDTQYF.

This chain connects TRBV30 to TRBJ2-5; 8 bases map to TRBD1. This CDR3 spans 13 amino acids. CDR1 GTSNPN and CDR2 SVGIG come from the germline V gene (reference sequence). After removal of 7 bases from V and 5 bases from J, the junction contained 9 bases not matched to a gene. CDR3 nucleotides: TGTGCCTCCAGCACAGGGGGAAGGGAGACCCAGTACTTC. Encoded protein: CASSTGGRETQYF.

Written as DNA, the CDR3 is TGTGCCTGGAACAGGGGGGGACAGGGGAACACAGATACGCAGTATTTT. Translating gives CAWNRGGQGNTDTQYF. The rearrangement uses TRBV30 and TRBJ2-3; 10 nucleotides match TRBD1. The CDR3 has 16 residues. The germline V gene has CDR1 GTSNPN and CDR2 SVGIG (reference sequence). V lost 4 bases and J lost 2; bases outside the gene matches: 9. Full variable domain (outside the CDR3, taken from reference TRBV30 and TRBJ2-3): SQTIHQWPATLVQPVGSPLSLECTVEGTSNPNLYWYRQAAGRGLQLLFYSVGIGQISSEVPQNLSASRPQDRQFILSSKKLLLSDSGFYLCAWNRGGQGNTDTQYFGPGTRLTVL.

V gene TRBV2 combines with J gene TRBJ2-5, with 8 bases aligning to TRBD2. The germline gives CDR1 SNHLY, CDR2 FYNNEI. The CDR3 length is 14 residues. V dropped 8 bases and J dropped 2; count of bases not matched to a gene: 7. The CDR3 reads CASASQRGQETQYF. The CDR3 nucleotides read TGTGCCAGCGCTAGTCAGCGGGGGCAAGAGACCCAGTACTTC.

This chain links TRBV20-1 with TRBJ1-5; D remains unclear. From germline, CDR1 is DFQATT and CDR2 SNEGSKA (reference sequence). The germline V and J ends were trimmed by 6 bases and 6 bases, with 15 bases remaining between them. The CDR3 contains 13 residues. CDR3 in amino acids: CSAHLGVGQPQHF. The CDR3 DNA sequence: TGCAGTGCGCACTTAGGCGTCGGTCAGCCCCAGCATTTT.

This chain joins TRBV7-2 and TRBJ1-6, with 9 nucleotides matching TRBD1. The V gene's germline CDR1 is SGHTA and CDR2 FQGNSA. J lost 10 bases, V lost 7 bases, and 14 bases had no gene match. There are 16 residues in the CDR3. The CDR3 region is CASINSGGQGVSPLHF. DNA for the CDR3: TGTGCCAGCATCAATTCTGGGGGACAGGGCGTCTCACCCCTCCACTTT.

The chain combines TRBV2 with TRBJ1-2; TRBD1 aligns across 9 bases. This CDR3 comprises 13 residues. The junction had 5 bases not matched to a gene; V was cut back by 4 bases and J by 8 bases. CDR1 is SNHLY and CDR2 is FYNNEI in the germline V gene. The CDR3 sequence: CASSARQGVGYTF. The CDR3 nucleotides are TGTGCCAGCAGTGCCCGACAGGGGGTAGGCTACACCTTC.

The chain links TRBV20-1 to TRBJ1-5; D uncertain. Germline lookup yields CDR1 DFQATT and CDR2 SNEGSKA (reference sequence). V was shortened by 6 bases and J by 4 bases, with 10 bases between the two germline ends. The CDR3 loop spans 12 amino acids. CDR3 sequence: CSAGGPNQPQHF. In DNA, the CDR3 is TGCAGTGCCGGAGGCCCGAATCAGCCCCAGCATTTT.

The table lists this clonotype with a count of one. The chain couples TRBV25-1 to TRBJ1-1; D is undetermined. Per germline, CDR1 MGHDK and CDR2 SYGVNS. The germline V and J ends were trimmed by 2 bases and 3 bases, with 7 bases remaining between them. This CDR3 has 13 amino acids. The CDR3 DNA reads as TGTGCCAGCAGTGAAATGACCGACACTGAAGCTTTCTTT. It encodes CASSEMTDTEAFF.

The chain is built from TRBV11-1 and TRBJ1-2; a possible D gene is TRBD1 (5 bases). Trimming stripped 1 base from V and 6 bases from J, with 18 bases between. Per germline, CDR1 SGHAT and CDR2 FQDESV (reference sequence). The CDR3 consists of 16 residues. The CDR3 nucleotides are TGTGCCAGCAGCTTAGACGGGGCCCTCCTTGAAGATGGCTACACCTTC. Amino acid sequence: CASSLDGALLEDGYTF.

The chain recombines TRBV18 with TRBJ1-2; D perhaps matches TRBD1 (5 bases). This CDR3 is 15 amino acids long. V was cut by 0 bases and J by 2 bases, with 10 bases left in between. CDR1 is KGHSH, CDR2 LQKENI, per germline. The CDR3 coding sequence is TGTGCCAGCTCACCACCTTCAGGGTTAAACTATGGCTACACCTTC. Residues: CASSPPSGLNYGYTF. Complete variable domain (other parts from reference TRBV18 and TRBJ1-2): NAGVMQNPRHLVRRRGQEARLRCSPMKGHSHVYWYRQLPEEGLKFMVYLQKENIIDESGMPKERFSAEFPKEGPSILRIQQVVRGDSAAYFCASSPPSGLNYGYTFGSGTRLTVV.

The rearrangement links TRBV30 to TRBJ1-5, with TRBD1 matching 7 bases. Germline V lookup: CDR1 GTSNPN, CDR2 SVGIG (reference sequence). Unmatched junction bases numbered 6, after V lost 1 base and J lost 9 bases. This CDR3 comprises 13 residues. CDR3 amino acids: CAWSARQGRPQHF. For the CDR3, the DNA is TGTGCCTGGAGTGCCCGACAGGGAAGGCCCCAGCATTTT.

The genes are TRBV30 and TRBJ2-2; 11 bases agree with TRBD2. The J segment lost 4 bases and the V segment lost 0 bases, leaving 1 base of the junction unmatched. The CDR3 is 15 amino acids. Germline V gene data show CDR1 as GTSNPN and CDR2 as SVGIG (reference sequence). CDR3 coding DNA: TGTGCCTGGAGTGTAGGACTAGCGGGCACCGGGGAGCTGTTTTTT. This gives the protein CAWSVGLAGTGELFF.

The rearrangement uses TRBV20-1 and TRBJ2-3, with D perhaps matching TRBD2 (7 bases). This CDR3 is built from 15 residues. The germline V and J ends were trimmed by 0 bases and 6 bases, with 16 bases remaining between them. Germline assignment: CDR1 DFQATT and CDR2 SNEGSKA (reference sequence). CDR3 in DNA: TGCAGTGCTAGAGACGGCGGGGGCGACGAGGATACGCAGTATTTT. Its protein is CSARDGGGDEDTQYF.

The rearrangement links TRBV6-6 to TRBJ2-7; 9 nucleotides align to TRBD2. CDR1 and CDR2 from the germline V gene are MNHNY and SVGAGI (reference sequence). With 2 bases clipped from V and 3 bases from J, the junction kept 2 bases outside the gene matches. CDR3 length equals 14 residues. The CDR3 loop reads CASSYQRGVYEQYF. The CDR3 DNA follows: TGTGCCAGCAGTTACCAGCGGGGGGTCTACGAGCAGTACTTC.

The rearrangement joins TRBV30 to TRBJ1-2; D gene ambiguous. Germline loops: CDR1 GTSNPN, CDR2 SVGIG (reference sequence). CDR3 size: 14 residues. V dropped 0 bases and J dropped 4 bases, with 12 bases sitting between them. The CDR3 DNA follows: TGTGCCTGGAGTGTACTGGCAGGCTCCTATGGCTACACCTTC. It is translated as CAWSVLAGSYGYTF.

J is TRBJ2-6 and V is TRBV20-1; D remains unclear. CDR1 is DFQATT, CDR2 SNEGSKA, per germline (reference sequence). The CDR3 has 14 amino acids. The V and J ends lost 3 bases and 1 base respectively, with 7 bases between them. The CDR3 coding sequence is TGCAGTGCTAGTTTTGGGTCTGGGGCCAACGTCCTGACTTTC. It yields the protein CSASFGSGANVLTF.

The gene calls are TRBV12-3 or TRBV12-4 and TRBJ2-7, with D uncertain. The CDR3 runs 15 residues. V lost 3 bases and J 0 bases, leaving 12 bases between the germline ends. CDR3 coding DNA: TGTGCCAGCAGTTTCATGGACGGAAGCTCCTACGAGCAGTACTTC. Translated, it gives CASSFMDGSSYEQYF.

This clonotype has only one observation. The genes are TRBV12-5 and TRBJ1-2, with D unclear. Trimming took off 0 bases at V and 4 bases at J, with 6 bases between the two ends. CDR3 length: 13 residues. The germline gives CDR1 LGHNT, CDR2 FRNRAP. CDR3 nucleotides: TGTGCTAGTGGTTTGGTATCGTCCTATGGCTACACCTTC. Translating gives CASGLVSSYGYTF.

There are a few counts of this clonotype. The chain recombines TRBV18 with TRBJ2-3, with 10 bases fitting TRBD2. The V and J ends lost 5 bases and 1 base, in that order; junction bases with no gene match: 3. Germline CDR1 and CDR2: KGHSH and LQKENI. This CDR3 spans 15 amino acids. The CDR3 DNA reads TGTGCCAGCTCAACTCTAGCGGGGGGCACAGATACGCAGTATTTT. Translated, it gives CASSTLAGGTDTQYF.

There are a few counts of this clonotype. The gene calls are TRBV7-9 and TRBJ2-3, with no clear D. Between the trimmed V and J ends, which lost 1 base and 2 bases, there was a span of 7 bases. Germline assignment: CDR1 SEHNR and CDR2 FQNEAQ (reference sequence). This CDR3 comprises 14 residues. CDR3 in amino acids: CASSLGHFTDTQYF. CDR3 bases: TGTGCCAGCAGCTTAGGACACTTCACAGATACGCAGTATTTT.

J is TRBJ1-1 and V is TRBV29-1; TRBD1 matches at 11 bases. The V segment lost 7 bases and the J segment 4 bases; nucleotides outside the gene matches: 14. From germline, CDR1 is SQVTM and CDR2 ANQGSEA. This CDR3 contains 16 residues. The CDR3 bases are TGCAGCGCCCGAGCCGGGACAGGGGGGATGGGCACTGAAGCTTTCTTT. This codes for CSARAGTGGMGTEAFF.

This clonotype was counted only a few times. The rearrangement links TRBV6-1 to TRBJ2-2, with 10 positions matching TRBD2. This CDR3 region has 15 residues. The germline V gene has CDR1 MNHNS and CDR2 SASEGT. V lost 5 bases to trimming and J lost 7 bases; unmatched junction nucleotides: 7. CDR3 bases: TGTGCCAGCAGTACCACTAGCGGGGTGGGCGGGGAGCTGTTTTTT. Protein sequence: CASSTTSGVGGELFF.

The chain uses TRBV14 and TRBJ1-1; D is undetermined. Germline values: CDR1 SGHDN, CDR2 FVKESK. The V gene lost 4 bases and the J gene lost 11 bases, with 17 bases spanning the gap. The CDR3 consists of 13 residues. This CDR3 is CASSPLGRTHAFF. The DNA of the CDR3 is TGTGCCAGCAGCCCTCTCGGCCGTACCCACGCTTTCTTT. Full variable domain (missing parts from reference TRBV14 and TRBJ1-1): EAGVTQFPSHSVIEKGQTVTLRCDPISGHDNLYWYRRVMGKEIKFLLHFVKESKQDESGMPNNRFLAERTGGTYSTLKVQPAELEDSGVYFCASSPLGRTHAFFGQGTRLTVV.

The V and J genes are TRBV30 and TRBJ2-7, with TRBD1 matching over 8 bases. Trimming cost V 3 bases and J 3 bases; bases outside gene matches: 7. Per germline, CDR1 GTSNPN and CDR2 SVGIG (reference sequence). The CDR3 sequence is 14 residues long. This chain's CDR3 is CAWSRQGKGYEQYF. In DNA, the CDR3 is TGTGCCTGGAGCAGACAGGGGAAGGGCTACGAGCAGTACTTC.

In nucleotides, the CDR3 is TGTGCCAGTAGTCCTTGGACTAGCGACAATGAGCAGTTCTTC. It codes for CASSPWTSDNEQFF. The rearrangement uses TRBV19 and TRBJ2-1, with 9 nucleotides matching TRBD2. V lost 5 bases, J lost 5 bases, and 4 bases stayed unmatched. Germline loops: CDR1 LNHDA, CDR2 SQIVND (reference sequence). This CDR3 is 14 amino acids long.